This T cell receptor (beta chain) appears in the sequencing data of a study of T cell changes during pregnancy in multiple sclerosis. Germline CDR1 is LGHNA and CDR2 is YNFKEQ. This CDR3 region has 15 residues. The germline V and J ends were trimmed by 1 base and 7 bases, with 11 bases remaining between them. In this sample, this clone turned up once. TCRdb's table, derived via immunoSEQ multiplex PCR, lists solely in-frame clones and lacks some. Here the sample spans about 39,000 clones, 90% being singletons. This clonotype was obtained from a female donor in good health, enrolled as a control in a pregnancy study. The sequences come from CD4+ T cells from peripheral blood mononuclear cells, collected in the first trimester of pregnancy. This chain connects TRBV4-2 to TRBJ1-6; perhaps TRBD1 as D (5 bases). CDR3 in amino acids: CASSQGKGANSPLHF. CDR3 nucleotide sequence: TGTGCCAGCAGCCAAGGTAAAGGGGCAAATTCACCCCTCCACTTT.